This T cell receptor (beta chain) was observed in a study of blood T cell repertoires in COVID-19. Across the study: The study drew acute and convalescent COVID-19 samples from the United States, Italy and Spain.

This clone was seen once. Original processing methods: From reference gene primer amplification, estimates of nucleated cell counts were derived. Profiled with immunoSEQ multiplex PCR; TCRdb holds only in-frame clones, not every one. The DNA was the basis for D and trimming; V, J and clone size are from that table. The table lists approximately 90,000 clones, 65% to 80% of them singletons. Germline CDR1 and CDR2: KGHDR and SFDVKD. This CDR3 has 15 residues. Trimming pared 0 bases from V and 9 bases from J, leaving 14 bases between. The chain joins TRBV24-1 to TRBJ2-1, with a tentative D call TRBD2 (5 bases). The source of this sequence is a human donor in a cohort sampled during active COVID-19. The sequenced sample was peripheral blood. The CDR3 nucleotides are TGTGCCACCAGTGATTTGCTAACCGGGATCAGTGAGCAGTTCTTC. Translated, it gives CATSDLLTGISEQFF.